This record concerns one T cell receptor (beta chain) sequence. This sample is drawn from a study of PD-L1 blockade in urothelial cancer. The table came from immunoSEQ multiplex PCR; TCRdb's copy has only in-frame clones and leaves some out. This table holds about 88,000 clones, approximately 91% found once. V gave up 6 bases and J gave up 2 bases; unmatched junction bases: 9. The length of the CDR3 is 15 residues. The germline CDR1 and CDR2 sequences are MNHEY and SVGAGI. The TCR comes from a man aged 55 to 70 with urothelial cancer. V is TRBV6-5 and J is TRBJ2-7, with 8 bases that match TRBD1. Specimen: PBMCs, collected around atezolizumab (anti-PD-L1) treatment. The CDR3, as DNA: TGTGCCAGCAGAGGACAGGGAGGCCTACCCTACGAGCAGTACTTC. Its translation is CASRGQGGLPYEQYF.